Listed below are T cell receptor beta chains from one sample, sequenced in a study of control samples from healthy donors and cancer patients. The protocol was immunoSEQ multiplex PCR, while the TCRdb copy is restricted to in-frame clones and leaves out a portion. The sample shows tens of thousands of clones, approximately 94% of them seen only once. Input material: blood. Every receptor here comes from a woman between 18 and 29 years old in good health. Each CDR3 is given with its conserved first and last residue. D genes are given only for firm matches. The size field is filled for only some rows; it gives once, few, many or a size class.

clone_size: once
d_call: NA
v_call: TRBV2
j_call: TRBJ2-2
cdr3_aa: CASRHRTATGELFF
cdr3_nt: TGTGCCAGCAGACACCGAACAGCCACCGGGGAGCTGTTTTTT

clone_size: NA
d_call: TRBD1
v_call: TRBV6-5
j_call: TRBJ2-2
cdr3_aa: CASSRDRGAGELFF
cdr3_nt: TGTGCCAGCAGTAGGGACAGGGGCGCCGGGGAGCTGTTTTTT

clone_size: NA
d_call: NA
v_call: TRBV28
j_call: TRBJ2-7
cdr3_aa: CASSLYGVEQYF
cdr3_nt: TGTGCCAGCAGTTTATACGGGGTTGAGCAGTACTTC

clone_size: NA
d_call: TRBD2
v_call: TRBV4-1
j_call: TRBJ2-4
cdr3_aa: CASSQDWLASGDIQYF
cdr3_nt: TGCGCCAGCAGCCAAGATTGGTTGGCTAGCGGAGACATTCAGTACTTC

clone_size: NA
d_call: NA
v_call: TRBV28
j_call: TRBJ2-7
cdr3_aa: CASSSNVAVSYEQYF
cdr3_nt: TGTGCCAGCAGTTCTAACGTTGCGGTCTCCTACGAGCAGTACTTC

clone_size: NA
d_call: TRBD2
v_call: TRBV4-3
j_call: TRBJ2-7
cdr3_aa: CASSQRSFSTTSGRVDEQYF
cdr3_nt: TGCGCCAGCAGCCAAAGATCGTTTTCGACTACTAGCGGGAGGGTCGACGAGCAGTACTTC

clone_size: NA
d_call: NA
v_call: TRBV27
j_call: TRBJ2-3
cdr3_aa: CASSRGSPGTDTQYF
cdr3_nt: TGTGCCAGCAGTCGGGGCAGCCCGGGCACAGATACGCAGTATTTT

clone_size: NA
d_call: NA
v_call: TRBV5-6
j_call: TRBJ1-1
cdr3_aa: CASSLRSGSKNTEAFF
cdr3_nt: TGTGCCAGCAGCTTGCGTTCAGGGTCTAAGAACACTGAAGCTTTCTTT

clone_size: once
d_call: NA
v_call: TRBV5-1
j_call: TRBJ2-7
cdr3_aa: CASSLLGQNPYEQYF
cdr3_nt: TGCGCCAGCAGCTTACTAGGACAAAACCCCTACGAGCAGTACTTC

clone_size: NA
d_call: NA
v_call: TRBV28
j_call: TRBJ1-3
cdr3_aa: CASSFVAGLSGNTIYF
cdr3_nt: TGTGCCAGCAGTTTCGTGGCAGGGCTATCTGGAAACACCATATATTTT

clone_size: NA
d_call: TRBD1
v_call: TRBV3-1/TRBV3-2
j_call: TRBJ2-1
cdr3_aa: CASSQDRQGGNEQFF
cdr3_nt: TGTGCCAGCAGCCAAGATCGACAGGGGGGGAATGAGCAGTTCTTC

clone_size: NA
d_call: NA
v_call: TRBV5-5
j_call: TRBJ1-3
cdr3_aa: CASSFDGRNTIYF
cdr3_nt: TGTGCCAGCAGCTTCGACGGGAGAAACACCATATATTTT

clone_size: NA
d_call: NA
v_call: TRBV4-2
j_call: TRBJ2-2
cdr3_aa: CASSQEGGPRPGELFF
cdr3_nt: TGTGCCAGCAGCCAAGAGGGCGGGCCGCGACCCGGGGAGCTGTTTTTT

clone_size: NA
d_call: TRBD1
v_call: TRBV28
j_call: TRBJ2-2
cdr3_aa: CASSLRQGAGELFF
cdr3_nt: TGTGCCAGCAGTTTAAGACAGGGGGCCGGGGAGCTGTTTTTT

clone_size: NA
d_call: TRBD1
v_call: TRBV18
j_call: TRBJ2-7
cdr3_aa: CASSPGQGTYEQYF
cdr3_nt: TGTGCCAGCTCACCTGGACAGGGAACCTACGAGCAGTACTTC

clone_size: NA
d_call: TRBD1
v_call: TRBV29-1
j_call: TRBJ1-1
cdr3_aa: CSARTGMNTEAFF
cdr3_nt: TGCAGCGCACGGACAGGGATGAACACTGAAGCTTTCTTT

clone_size: once
d_call: TRBD1
v_call: TRBV27
j_call: TRBJ1-6
cdr3_aa: CASSWTGSFSRNSPLHF
cdr3_nt: TGTGCCAGCAGTTGGACAGGGTCGTTTTCCCGAAATTCACCCCTCCACTTT

clone_size: NA
d_call: TRBD1
v_call: TRBV10-2
j_call: TRBJ1-1
cdr3_aa: CASRTGGTEAFF
cdr3_nt: TGCGCCAGCAGGACAGGGGGCACTGAAGCTTTCTTT

clone_size: NA
d_call: TRBD1
v_call: TRBV5-4
j_call: TRBJ2-1
cdr3_aa: CASSQSGQSYNEQFF
cdr3_nt: TGTGCCAGCAGCCAATCGGGACAGAGTTACAATGAGCAGTTCTTC

clone_size: NA
d_call: NA
v_call: TRBV29-1
j_call: TRBJ1-2
cdr3_aa: CSVEDPAGGYGYTF
cdr3_nt: TGCAGCGTTGAAGACCCCGCCGGGGGCTATGGCTACACCTTC

clone_size: NA
d_call: NA
v_call: TRBV6-1
j_call: TRBJ1-5
cdr3_aa: CASSDTGRSNQPQHF
cdr3_nt: TGTGCCAGCAGTGATACTGGAAGGAGCAATCAGCCCCAGCATTTT

clone_size: once
d_call: TRBD1
v_call: TRBV15
j_call: TRBJ1-5
cdr3_aa: CATSGDRVGQPQHF
cdr3_nt: TGTGCCACCAGCGGGGACAGGGTGGGTCAGCCCCAGCATTTT

clone_size: NA
d_call: NA
v_call: TRBV5-4
j_call: TRBJ2-7
cdr3_aa: CASSNPGNEQYF
cdr3_nt: TGTGCCAGCAGCAACCCAGGGAACGAGCAGTACTTC

clone_size: NA
d_call: TRBD1
v_call: TRBV5-1
j_call: TRBJ1-5
cdr3_aa: CASSPETGVNQPQHF
cdr3_nt: TGCGCCAGCAGCCCGGAGACAGGGGTCAATCAGCCCCAGCATTTT

clone_size: once
d_call: NA
v_call: TRBV7-2
j_call: TRBJ2-3
cdr3_aa: CASSSLPSTDTQYF
cdr3_nt: TGTGCCAGCAGCTCCCTCCCCAGCACAGATACGCAGTATTTT

clone_size: NA
d_call: NA
v_call: TRBV27
j_call: TRBJ1-5
cdr3_aa: CASSLSGSPSNQPQHF
cdr3_nt: TGTGCCAGCAGTTTATCGGGGTCTCCTAGCAATCAGCCCCAGCATTTT

clone_size: NA
d_call: TRBD1
v_call: TRBV24-1
j_call: TRBJ1-1
cdr3_aa: CATRPDGNRGLPEAFF
cdr3_nt: TGTGCCACCAGGCCGGACGGGAACAGGGGGCTGCCTGAAGCTTTCTTT

clone_size: NA
d_call: NA
v_call: TRBV20-1
j_call: TRBJ2-3
cdr3_aa: CSASNPITDTQYF
cdr3_nt: TGCAGTGCTAGTAATCCTATTACGGATACGCAGTATTTT

clone_size: NA
d_call: NA
v_call: TRBV21-1
j_call: TRBJ1-5
cdr3_aa: CASSKPDSNQPQHF
cdr3_nt: TGTGCCAGCAGCAAACCCGATAGCAATCAGCCCCAGCATTTT

clone_size: NA
d_call: NA
v_call: TRBV28
j_call: TRBJ1-5
cdr3_aa: CASSLALGGNQPQHF
cdr3_nt: TGTGCCAGCAGCCTGGCCCTGGGAGGAAATCAGCCCCAGCATTTT

clone_size: NA
d_call: TRBD2
v_call: TRBV6-4
j_call: TRBJ2-1
cdr3_aa: CASSSTPSGDYNEQFF
cdr3_nt: TGTGCCAGCAGTTCTACTCCTAGCGGGGACTACAATGAGCAGTTCTTC

clone_size: NA
d_call: NA
v_call: TRBV19
j_call: TRBJ1-1
cdr3_aa: CASSIDLRRNTEAFF
cdr3_nt: TGTGCCAGTAGTATCGACCTAAGGAGGAACACTGAAGCTTTCTTT

clone_size: once
d_call: NA
v_call: TRBV7-9
j_call: TRBJ2-5
cdr3_aa: CASSLASPPQAQYF
cdr3_nt: TGTGCCAGCAGCTTAGCGTCCCCCCCCCAGGCCCAGTACTTC

clone_size: NA
d_call: NA
v_call: TRBV12-3/TRBV12-4
j_call: TRBJ1-1
cdr3_aa: CASSWEATEAFF
cdr3_nt: TGTGCCAGCAGTTGGGAGGCCACTGAAGCTTTCTTT

clone_size: NA
d_call: TRBD1
v_call: TRBV5-4
j_call: TRBJ2-5
cdr3_aa: CASSTTGVETQYF
cdr3_nt: TGTGCCAGCAGCACCACAGGGGTAGAGACCCAGTACTTC

clone_size: NA
d_call: NA
v_call: TRBV5-6
j_call: TRBJ2-7
cdr3_aa: CASSLQVSSSYEQYF
cdr3_nt: TGTGCCAGCAGCTTACAGGTGTCCAGCTCCTACGAGCAGTACTTC

clone_size: NA
d_call: NA
v_call: TRBV27
j_call: TRBJ2-3
cdr3_aa: CASRLGALITDTQYF
cdr3_nt: TGTGCCAGCAGACTAGGGGCGCTTATCACAGATACGCAGTATTTT

clone_size: NA
d_call: TRBD1
v_call: TRBV7-6
j_call: TRBJ1-4
cdr3_aa: CASSSIGTGSDEKLFF
cdr3_nt: TGTGCCAGCAGCTCGATAGGGACAGGGTCCGATGAAAAACTGTTTTTT

clone_size: NA
d_call: NA
v_call: TRBV6-2/TRBV6-3
j_call: TRBJ1-1
cdr3_aa: CASSYLSAFAADEAFF
cdr3_nt: TGTGCCAGCAGTTACTTGTCGGCATTTGCCGCTGATGAAGCTTTCTTT

clone_size: once
d_call: NA
v_call: TRBV6-5
j_call: TRBJ2-7
cdr3_aa: CASTTGTLLSHEQYF
cdr3_nt: TGTGCCAGCACAACTGGGACCCTACTGAGCCACGAGCAGTACTTC

clone_size: NA
d_call: NA
v_call: TRBV5-1
j_call: TRBJ2-3
cdr3_aa: CASSLREYGTDTQYF
cdr3_nt: TGCGCCAGCAGCTTGCGGGAGTATGGCACAGATACGCAGTATTTT

clone_size: NA
d_call: TRBD1
v_call: TRBV19
j_call: TRBJ2-7
cdr3_aa: CASSQGQGIEQYF
cdr3_nt: TGTGCCAGTAGTCAAGGACAGGGGATCGAGCAGTACTTC

clone_size: NA
d_call: NA
v_call: TRBV21-1
j_call: TRBJ1-5
cdr3_aa: CASSSPGTGNGVGQPQHF
cdr3_nt: TGTGCCAGCAGCAGCCCCGGGACAGGGAATGGAGTAGGTCAGCCCCAGCATTTT

clone_size: NA
d_call: TRBD2
v_call: TRBV7-3
j_call: TRBJ2-3
cdr3_aa: CASSHSGGTTDTQYF
cdr3_nt: TGTGCCAGCAGCCACAGCGGGGGGACCACAGATACGCAGTATTTT

clone_size: NA
d_call: TRBD1
v_call: TRBV6-1
j_call: TRBJ1-5
cdr3_aa: CASSENQGGNQPQHF
cdr3_nt: TGTGCCAGCAGTGAAAACCAGGGGGGCAATCAGCCCCAGCATTTT

clone_size: NA
d_call: NA
v_call: TRBV2
j_call: TRBJ2-1
cdr3_aa: CASQGPNEQFF
cdr3_nt: TGTGCCAGCCAGGGTCCCAATGAGCAGTTCTTC

clone_size: NA
d_call: NA
v_call: TRBV3-1/TRBV3-2
j_call: TRBJ2-7
cdr3_aa: CASSQVMGTYEQYF
cdr3_nt: TGTGCCAGCAGCCAAGTCATGGGTACCTACGAGCAGTACTTC

clone_size: NA
d_call: TRBD2
v_call: TRBV11-1
j_call: TRBJ2-1
cdr3_aa: CATGTSGGSYNEQFF
cdr3_nt: TGTGCCACAGGGACTAGCGGAGGCTCCTACAATGAGCAGTTCTTC

clone_size: NA
d_call: TRBD2
v_call: TRBV28
j_call: TRBJ2-3
cdr3_aa: CASRPSGGTDTQYF
cdr3_nt: TGTGCCAGCAGACCGAGCGGGGGCACAGATACGCAGTATTTT

clone_size: NA
d_call: NA
v_call: TRBV5-4
j_call: TRBJ2-2
cdr3_aa: CASSLQYGELFF
cdr3_nt: TGTGCCAGCAGCTTACAGTACGGGGAGCTGTTTTTT

clone_size: NA
d_call: NA
v_call: TRBV24-1
j_call: TRBJ1-5
cdr3_aa: CATSDKGRGIGNQPQHF
cdr3_nt: TGTGCCACCAGTGATAAGGGTCGGGGCATCGGTAATCAGCCCCAGCATTTT

clone_size: NA
d_call: TRBD1
v_call: TRBV19
j_call: TRBJ1-2
cdr3_aa: CASTFFTGGAVVGYTF
cdr3_nt: TGTGCCAGTACTTTTTTCACAGGGGGCGCGGTGGTTGGCTACACCTTC

clone_size: NA
d_call: NA
v_call: TRBV28
j_call: TRBJ2-7
cdr3_aa: CASILTGFGGSYEQYF
cdr3_nt: TGTGCCAGCATCCTTACGGGTTTTGGGGGGTCCTACGAGCAGTACTTC

clone_size: NA
d_call: NA
v_call: TRBV20-1
j_call: TRBJ1-1
cdr3_aa: CSASWGRWDTEAFF
cdr3_nt: TGCAGTGCTAGTTGGGGCAGGTGGGACACTGAAGCTTTCTTT